This TCR beta chain was sequenced for a study of T cells after yellow fever vaccination. Points from the study as a whole: Among primary-vaccination clones, most reappeared after the booster, at roughly 95% for CD4 and 88% for CD8.

This clonotype came up a few times. What it recognizes is unknown. TCRdb reprocessed the 5' RACE reads with MiXCR, giving one entry per CDR3 protein. Of hundreds of thousands of distinct CDR3 sequences in the sample, approximately 3.9% are singletons; the top ten hold around 24%. The CDR3 length is 13 residues. The germline V and J ends were trimmed by 2 bases and 0 bases, with 5 bases remaining between them. The sequence came from a man between 18 and 29 years old who received the YFV17D yellow fever vaccine. The V and J genes are TRBV23-1 and TRBJ2-7, with no clear D. TRBV23-1 is treated as an ORF (open reading frame) with a function not yet certain. Material: PBMCs, obtained on the day of the yellow fever booster vaccination. The DNA for the CDR3 is TGCGCCAGCAGTCAAATGTACTCCTACGAGCAGTACGTC. Its protein is CASSQMYSYEQYV.